A selection of T cell receptor beta chains follows, all from one sample in a study of T cells in Graves' hyperthyroidism and ophthalmopathy. TCRdb reanalysed the multiplex PCR reads using MiXCR and keeps one entry per CDR3 protein. The repertoire has 330,000 or so distinct CDR3 sequences, 15% to 20% of them found once; the top ten carry around 16%. Sample: blood. All receptors derive from a woman aged 40 to 50 with Graves' ophthalmopathy. The CDR3 runs from the conserved cysteine through the conserved F or W. The D gene is left open where the match is weak. Rows may omit the clone size; those that give it use once, few, many or a size class.

J,size,V,D,DNA,CDR3
TRBJ2-7,many,TRBV28,NA,TGTGCCAGCAGTTTTACCGTGTACGAGCAGTACTTC,CASSFTVYEQYF
TRBJ1-5,many,TRBV20-1,TRBD1,TGCAGTGCTGCACAGGGGGTGAGTGATCAGCCCCAGCATTTT,CSAAQGVSDQPQHF
TRBJ2-7,many,TRBV28,TRBD2,TGTGCCAGCAGTTTATTGGCTAGCGGGTACGAGCAGTACTTC,CASSLLASGYEQYF
TRBJ2-2,many,TRBV24-1,NA,TGTGCCACCAGTGGGGTCAGGGGAACCGGGGAGCTGTTTTTT,CATSGVRGTGELFF
TRBJ1-1,many,TRBV10-1,TRBD1,TGCGCCAGCAGTGACTGGGACAGAGCCTCTGAAGCTTTCTTT,CASSDWDRASEAFF
TRBJ1-1,many,TRBV13,NA,TGTGCCAGCAGCTTAGGGCAGGGCTCTGAAGCTTTCTTT,CASSLGQGSEAFF
TRBJ2-2,many,TRBV7-2,NA,TGTGCCAGCAGCTTAGTGGTGACGGCCACCGGGGAGCTGTTTTTT,CASSLVVTATGELFF
TRBJ1-5,many,TRBV28,NA,TGTGCCAGCAGTCCCCGACTCAGCAATCAGCCCCAGCATTTT,CASSPRLSNQPQHF
TRBJ2-7,NA,TRBV6-1,NA,TGTGCCAGCAGGGTCCACAGGGCGAATTCCTACGAGCAGTACTTC,CASRVHRANSYEQYF
TRBJ1-1,many,TRBV5-1,NA,TGCGCCAGCAATCTGGGCCCTGAAGCTTTCTTT,CASNLGPEAFF
TRBJ2-7,many,TRBV6-1,NA,TGTGCCAGCGGAGTATTGGCTCGCCGCGAGCAGTACTTC,CASGVLARREQYF
TRBJ1-2,many,TRBV6-1,NA,TGTGCCAGCAGCAGGGATCCCCCCTATGGCTACACCTTC,CASSRDPPYGYTF
TRBJ2-7,many,TRBV12-3/TRBV12-4,NA,TGTGCCAGCAGTACAGTATACGCCTACGAGCAGTACTTC,CASSTVYAYEQYF
TRBJ1-1,many,TRBV27,NA,TGTGCCAGCAGTTTAAGGGCTCTGAACACTGAAGCTTTCTTT,CASSLRALNTEAFF
TRBJ1-6,NA,TRBV6-5,NA,TGTGCCAGCAGTTACTCGATCCCGGGGAGCTATAATTCACCCCTCCACTTT,CASSYSIPGSYNSPLHF
TRBJ1-5,NA,TRBV20-1,NA,TGCAGTGCTAGGAGGGGGACCGATAGCAATCAGCCCCAGCATTTT,CSARRGTDSNQPQHF
TRBJ1-2,many,TRBV10-2,TRBD1,TGCGCCAGCAGTGAGGCAGGGGGCCTTGGCTACACCTTC,CASSEAGGLGYTF
TRBJ2-7,few,TRBV20-1,TRBD2,TGCAGTGTTCTAGCGGGAGACCACTACGAGCAGTACTTC,CSVLAGDHYEQYF
TRBJ2-7,many,TRBV28,NA,TGTGCCAGCAGTTCCAGGGGACACCTCTACGAGCAGTACTTC,CASSSRGHLYEQYF
TRBJ2-7,few,TRBV5-1,NA,TGCGCCAGCAGCTTGGTGGGTGTGGCAGCCGACGAGCAGTACTTC,CASSLVGVAADEQYF
TRBJ1-2,many,TRBV19,NA,TGTGCCAGTACCCCACTACTCAACTATGGCTACACCTTC,CASTPLLNYGYTF
TRBJ2-4,many,TRBV25-1,TRBD2,TGTGCCAGCAGCTTCGATCGGGGGGTCGGCAAAAACATTCAGTACTTC,CASSFDRGVGKNIQYF
TRBJ2-7,many,TRBV27,TRBD2,TGTGCCAGCAGAACACTAGCGGCCTCCTACGAGCAGTACTTC,CASRTLAASYEQYF
TRBJ1-1,NA,TRBV25-1,TRBD1,TGTGCCAGCAGTGATCGAGGACAGGGACCAGCTTTCTTT,CASSDRGQGPAFF
TRBJ2-5,once,TRBV6-2/TRBV6-3,NA,TGTGCCAGCAGTTTATCGCTAGAGACCCAGTACTTC,CASSLSLETQYF
TRBJ2-7,few,TRBV28,NA,TGTGCCAGCAGCTCCCGACCGCAGCTCTCCTACGAGCAGTCCTTC,CASSSRPQLSYEQSF
TRBJ1-1,many,TRBV6-5,NA,TGTGCCAGCAGTTACTACCCGGTGAACACTGAAGCTTTCTTT,CASSYYPVNTEAFF
TRBJ2-2,many,TRBV7-6,NA,TGTGCCAGCAGCGCGAACACCGGGGAGCTGTTTTTT,CASSANTGELFF
TRBJ1-3,many,TRBV11-1,NA,TGTGCCAGCAGCTTGACAGGTCCAATCTATCCTGGAAACACCATATATTTT,CASSLTGPIYPGNTIYF
TRBJ2-2,many,TRBV28,TRBD2,TGTGCCAGCAGTTTTCTAGGACTAGCGGACATCGGGGAGCTGTTTTTT,CASSFLGLADIGELFF
TRBJ2-2,many,TRBV5-1,NA,TGCGCCAGCAGCTTACGGGGGCCCACCGGGGAGCTGTTTTTT,CASSLRGPTGELFF
TRBJ2-7,many,TRBV11-2,TRBD1,TGTGCCAGCAGCTTTAGGACAGGCCCCTCTTCAGAGCAGTACTTC,CASSFRTGPSSEQYF